This entry lists 26 T cell receptor beta chains sequenced from one sample in a study of control samples from healthy donors and cancer patients. Clones were read by immunoSEQ multiplex PCR, and TCRdb kept only the in-frame ones, dropping some. The data contain roughly 180,000 clones, around 93% of them singletons. The source material was blood. The receptors were gathered from a woman aged 60-70 years in good health.

This clone has just one count. Other nucleotide sequences from this sample produce the same CDR3. The V gene is TRBV3-1 (or the pseudogene TRBV3-2), the J gene TRBJ1-4; D possibly corresponds to TRBD1 (5 bases). This CDR3 spans 14 amino acids. V was pared by 3 bases and J by 1 base, with 6 bases between. CDR1 and CDR2 (germline): LGHDT, YNNKEL (reference sequence). The CDR3 reads CASSHRGTNEKLFF. Written as DNA, the CDR3 is TGTGCCAGCAGCCATAGGGGAACTAATGAAAAACTGTTTTTT.

In regard to this clone: This CDR3 is also generated by other DNA sequences in the sample. The rearrangement links TRBV21-1 to TRBJ1-6; the D call in the table, TRBD1, was not verified against the DNA. TRBV21-1 is assigned pseudogene status. The CDR3 covers 16 residues. The CDR3 sequence is CASNFFRDSINSPLHF. Written as DNA, the CDR3 is TGTGCCAGCAACTTCTTTAGGGACAGCATAAATTCACCCCTCCACTTT.

V and J are TRBV9 and TRBJ1-2; no reliable D call. The CDR3 consists of 17 residues. Germline CDR1 reads SGDLS; CDR2 reads YYNGEE. The V and J ends lost 3 bases and 0 bases respectively, with 18 bases between them. The CDR3 region is CASSDPTGPSTNYGYTF. CDR3 DNA sequence: TGTGCCAGCAGCGATCCAACCGGACCGTCTACTAACTATGGCTACACCTTC.

The chain uses TRBV18 and TRBJ1-5; D is uncertain. Germline CDR1 is KGHSH and CDR2 is LQKENI. Trimming shortened V by 3 bases and J by 5 bases, and 8 bases separated the two germline ends. This CDR3 is built from 13 residues. This CDR3 reads CASSPHPDQPQHF. For the CDR3, the DNA is TGTGCCAGCTCACCCCACCCTGATCAGCCCCAGCATTTT.

CDR3 nucleotide sequence: TGCGCCAGCAGCCAAGATGGAGGGTACGGCTACACCTTC. This codes for CASSQDGGYGYTF. The V and J genes are TRBV4-1 and TRBJ1-2; D ambiguous. CDR3 length: 13 amino acids. V shed 0 bases and J shed 8 bases, with 10 bases lying between them. Germline V gene data show CDR1 as MGHRA and CDR2 as YSYEKL.

This rearrangement joins TRBV2 to TRBJ2-2; 8 positions match TRBD1. The ends lost 7 bases at V and 1 base at J; junction bases unmatched: 5. The V gene's germline CDR1 is SNHLY and CDR2 FYNNEI. The CDR3 has 15 amino acids. CDR3 sequence reads: CASNGQGWNTGELFF. For the CDR3, the DNA is TGTGCCAGCAACGGACAGGGCTGGAACACCGGGGAGCTGTTTTTT.

The chain links TRBV5-1 to TRBJ1-6; D not resolved. Per the germline V gene, CDR1 is SGHRS and CDR2 is YFSETQ. The CDR3 loop spans 14 amino acids. Trimming pared 0 bases from V and 7 bases from J, leaving 8 bases between. CDR3 residues: CASSLEGGNSPLHF. The CDR3 DNA sequence: TGCGCCAGCAGCTTGGAAGGCGGAAATTCACCCCTCCACTTT. Drawing the rest from reference TRBV5-1 and TRBJ1-6, the complete variable domain is KAGVTQTPRYLIKTRGQQVTLSCSPISGHRSVSWYQQTPGQGLQFLFEYFSETQRNKGNFPGRFSGRQFSNSRSEMNVSTLELGDSALYLCASSLEGGNSPLHFGNGTRLTVT.

The gene calls are TRBV5-6 and TRBJ2-5; D is undetermined. There are 14 residues in the CDR3. Germline V gene data show CDR1 as SGHDT and CDR2 as YYEEEE. Between the trimmed V and J ends, which lost 2 bases and 2 bases, there was a span of 10 bases. The CDR3 reads CASSLEVTQETQYF. The CDR3 DNA reads TGTGCCAGCAGCTTAGAGGTTACACAAGAGACCCAGTACTTC.

The chain carries TRBV9 and TRBJ1-4; maybe TRBD1 (5 bases). The CDR3 is 16 residues long. The germline gives CDR1 SGDLS, CDR2 YYNGEE. The germline V and J ends were trimmed by 0 bases and 4 bases, with 13 bases remaining between them. In DNA, the CDR3 is TGTGCCAGCAGCGTAGATGGGGCTAGCGATAATGAAAAACTGTTTTTT. This encodes CASSVDGASDNEKLFF.

This clone was observed a single time. The chain joins TRBV20-1 to TRBJ1-5, with D perhaps matching TRBD1 (6 bases). The CDR3 totals 16 residues. CDR1 is DFQATT and CDR2 is SNEGSKA in the germline V gene (reference sequence). The V gene lost 8 bases and the J gene lost 2 bases, with 22 bases spanning the gap. The CDR3 DNA reads TGCAGTACCAGTGGGGTCAACAGGGAAGGCAATCAGCCCCAGCATTTT. Amino acid sequence: CSTSGVNREGNQPQHF.

V usage is TRBV18 and J usage is TRBJ1-1; D is possibly TRBD1 (5 bases). The CDR3 is 17 residues long. V lost 5 bases to trimming and J lost 2 bases, with 21 bases between them. The germline CDR1 and CDR2 sequences are KGHSH and LQKENI. This CDR3 is CASSIFTGLGVNTEAFF. The CDR3 DNA reads as TGTGCCAGCTCAATCTTTACGGGACTAGGGGTAAACACTGAAGCTTTCTTT.

This clone was picked up one time. This chain connects TRBV7-6 to TRBJ2-5; D is ambiguous. This CDR3 has 16 residues. V was trimmed by 1 base and J by 0 bases, leaving 12 bases between them. The germline V gene encodes CDR1 SGHVS and CDR2 FNYEAQ. CDR3 DNA sequence: TGTGCCAGCAGCTTAGACGTGAGAACGTACCAAGAGACCCAGTACTTC. This codes for CASSLDVRTYQETQYF.

The rearrangement links TRBV2 to TRBJ2-3; a weak D match, TRBD1 (6 bases). Germline V lookup: CDR1 SNHLY, CDR2 FYNNEI. The CDR3 loop spans 15 amino acids. Trimming took 4 bases from V and 3 from J, leaving 14 bases between them. The CDR3 loop reads CASSADRLGTDTQYF. The DNA for the CDR3 is TGTGCCAGCAGTGCTGACAGGCTGGGGACAGATACGCAGTATTTT.

The genes are TRBV4-3 and TRBJ2-2; weak D call: TRBD2 (5 bases). CDR1 is LGHNA and CDR2 is YSLEER in the germline V gene. The germline V and J ends were trimmed by 2 bases and 5 bases, with 9 bases remaining between them. CDR3 length: 14 amino acids. CDR3 sequence reads: CASSQIGGTGELFF. The CDR3 coding sequence is TGCGCCAGCAGCCAAATCGGCGGGACCGGGGAGCTGTTTTTT.

The table lists this clone with a few counts. The chain joins TRBV16 to TRBJ1-5; no reliable D call. Per germline, CDR1 KGHSY and CDR2 FQNENV. This CDR3 has 15 amino acids. Trimming left V 0 bases short and J 0 bases short, with 6 bases between. CDR3 residues: CASSQSLGSNQPQHF. The CDR3 region has the DNA TGTGCCAGCAGCCAATCGTTGGGTAGCAATCAGCCCCAGCATTTT.

The gene calls are TRBV4-1 and TRBJ1-5, with 9 bases that match TRBD1. Germline V gene sequence: CDR1 MGHRA, CDR2 YSYEKL. The CDR3 length is 16 residues. The V gene end was trimmed by 4 bases and the J gene end by 5 bases; junction bases not matched to a gene: 9. The CDR3 spells CASSPYDRGRDQPQHF. For the CDR3, the DNA is TGCGCCAGCAGCCCGTACGACAGGGGGAGGGATCAGCCCCAGCATTTT.

The CDR3 is CASSPRGGTGNTIYF. The CDR3 nucleotides read TGTGCCAGCTCACCACGAGGGGGGACTGGAAACACCATATATTTT. This chain uses TRBV18 with TRBJ1-3; D is perhaps TRBD1 (6 bases). The V gene lost 1 base and the J gene lost 2 bases, with 9 bases spanning the gap. The germline V gene encodes CDR1 KGHSH and CDR2 LQKENI. CDR3 length equals 15 residues.

This CDR3 reads CASTVGQGIDETQYF. CDR3 nucleotides: TGTGCCAGCACGGTAGGGCAGGGTATCGACGAGACCCAGTACTTC. V gene TRBV7-9 combines with J gene TRBJ2-5, with a tentative D call TRBD1 (5 bases). Germline CDR1 is SEHNR and CDR2 is FQNEAQ (reference sequence). The CDR3 contains 15 residues. V gave up 7 bases and J gave up 5 bases, with 20 bases separating them.

The rearrangement links TRBV5-1 to TRBJ2-7; 9 bases match TRBD1. The CDR3 covers 14 residues. V was pared by 4 bases and J by 2 bases, with 4 bases of the junction left unmatched. Germline-derived CDR1 and CDR2 are SGHRS and YFSETQ. The CDR3 bases are TGCGCCAGCAGCACACAGGGGGCAACCTACGAGCAGTACTTC. Translating gives CASSTQGATYEQYF.

In this sample, this clone turned up once. The gene calls are TRBV6-1 and TRBJ2-7, with TRBD1 as a possible D gene (6 bases). Germline CDR1 and CDR2: MNHNS and SASEGT. The CDR3 totals 15 residues. Trimming shortened V by 3 bases and J by 2 bases, and 14 bases separated the two germline ends. CDR3 sequence: CASSDQWDTAYEQYF. CDR3 nucleotide sequence: TGTGCCAGCAGTGACCAGTGGGACACCGCCTACGAGCAGTACTTC.

J is TRBJ1-1 and V is TRBV7-9; perhaps TRBD1 as D (6 bases). Trimming removed 2 bases from V and 10 bases from J, with 14 bases in between. This CDR3 comprises 13 residues. Germline V gene sequence: CDR1 SEHNR, CDR2 FQNEAQ (reference sequence). This chain's CDR3 is CASSLIGQGPAFF. CDR3 DNA: TGTGCCAGCAGCTTAATTGGGCAGGGGCCAGCTTTCTTT.

J is TRBJ1-4 and V is TRBV7-2, with 8 bases identical to TRBD1. V dropped 5 bases and J dropped 8; count of bases not matched to a gene: 10. Germline-derived CDR1 and CDR2 are SGHTA and FQGNSA. This CDR3 has 15 residues. CDR3 sequence: CASSLFGRGREKLFF. CDR3 in DNA: TGTGCCAGCAGCCTTTTCGGCAGGGGGCGAGAAAAACTGTTTTTT.

The V and J genes are TRBV7-7 and TRBJ1-1; the D gene is possibly TRBD1 (6 bases). Germline V gene lookup returns CDR1 SSHAT and CDR2 FNYEAQ (reference sequence). V gave up 5 bases and J gave up 5 bases, with 15 bases separating them. This CDR3 has 14 residues. The CDR3 DNA is TGTGCCAGCAGCGCCGAGACAGGAGATACTGAAGCTTTCTTT. Residues: CASSAETGDTEAFF.

The chain has TRBV5-1 and TRBJ1-6, with TRBD1 identical over 9 bases. V lost 3 bases, J lost 10 bases, and 8 bases stayed unmatched. CDR1 and CDR2 (germline): SGHRS, YFSETQ. This CDR3 is 15 amino acids long. CDR3 DNA sequence: TGCGCCAGCAGCTCCGGGACAGGGACGTTCTCACCCCTCCACTTT. It is translated as CASSSGTGTFSPLHF.

This rearrangement joins TRBV7-9 to TRBJ1-5; TRBD1 agrees at 7 bases. This CDR3 has 13 amino acids. Germline V gene lookup returns CDR1 SEHNR and CDR2 FQNEAQ (reference sequence). After removal of 5 bases from V and 5 bases from J, the junction contained 3 bases not matched to a gene. CDR3 in DNA: TGTGCCAGCAGCCAGGGGGTCGATCAGCCCCAGCATTTT. It translates to CASSQGVDQPQHF.

V is TRBV25-1 and J is TRBJ1-6; D possibly corresponds to TRBD1 (6 bases). This CDR3 has 14 amino acids. Germline loops: CDR1 MGHDK, CDR2 SYGVNS. Trimming cost V 4 bases and J 7 bases, with 11 bases left between them. CDR3 DNA: TGTGCCAGCAGTGTACAGGGCTGGAATTCACCCCTCCACTTT. Translating gives CASSVQGWNSPLHF. Using reference TRBV25-1 and TRBJ1-6 for the parts outside the CDR3, the full variable domain is EADIYQTPRYLVIGTGKKITLECSQTMGHDKMYWYQQDPGMELHLIHYSYGVNSTEKGDLSSESTVSRIRTEHFPLTLESARPSHTSQYLCASSVQGWNSPLHFGNGTRLTVT.